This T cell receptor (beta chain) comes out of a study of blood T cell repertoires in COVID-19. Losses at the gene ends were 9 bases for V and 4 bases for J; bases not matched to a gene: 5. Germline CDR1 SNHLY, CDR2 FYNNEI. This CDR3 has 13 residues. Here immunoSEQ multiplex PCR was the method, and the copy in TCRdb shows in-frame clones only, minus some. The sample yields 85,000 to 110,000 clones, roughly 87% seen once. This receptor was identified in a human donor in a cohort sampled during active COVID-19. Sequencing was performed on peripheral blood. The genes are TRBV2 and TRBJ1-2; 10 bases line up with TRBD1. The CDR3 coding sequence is TGTGCCAGTGAGACAGGGGGCGGCTATGGCTACACCTTC. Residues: CASETGGGYGYTF.